Below, one TCR beta chain is given with its context. Its target is not known. Between the trimmed V and J ends, which lost 6 bases and 0 bases, there was a span of 10 bases. CDR1 is SNHLY and CDR2 is FYNNEI in the germline V gene. The length of the CDR3 is 14 residues. This table comes from immunoSEQ multiplex PCR, and its TCRdb copy is limited to in-frame clones, with some not included. The sample yields around 130,000 clones, over 90% seen once. The data belong to a study of T cell responses to AZD1222 COVID-19 vaccine. Findings and limits, study-wide: After the peak T cell response, and only then, were repertoires sampled. The donor group comprised mostly white British people and more females; the analysis possibly underestimated clonal diversity.

The chain uses TRBV2 and TRBJ2-3; D might be TRBD2 (5 bases). The receptor's source is an adult in good health. This specimen consisted of peripheral blood, obtained on day 0 of AZD1222 vaccination. CDR3 nucleotide sequence: TGTGCCAGCAGAGCGGAACCTAGCACAGATACGCAGTATTTT. Its protein is CASRAEPSTDTQYF.